The T cell receptor beta chain described here comes from a study of T cell responses to AZD1222 COVID-19 vaccine. Repertoires were generated with immunoSEQ multiplex PCR, while TCRdb's copy carries only in-frame clones and drops some. The sample lists about 120,000 clones; 90% to 95% were seen once. The CDR3 has 18 residues. V was clipped by 2 bases and J by 2 bases, with 19 bases between them. The germline CDR1 and CDR2 sequences are ENHRY and SYGVKD. The chain carries TRBV10-3 and TRBJ1-5, with a possible D match to TRBD1 (5 bases). Sequencing was performed on peripheral blood, taken 28 days after the second AZD1222 dose. The origin of this receptor is an adult who received the AZD1222 COVID-19 vaccine. CDR3 DNA sequence: TGTGCCATCAGTGAGGGGCCCGGGGGAGGTTCGGGCAATCAGCCCCAGCATTTT. Translation: CAISEGPGGGSGNQPQHF.